One sample yielded the 30 T cell receptor beta chains listed below, sequenced in a study of identical twins. Each CDR3 protein is one row after TCRdb ran MiXCR on the 5' RACE reads. The table includes fewer than 550,000 distinct CDR3 sequences, over 12% detected once. Another study also made use of these data, one on yellow fever vaccine responses in identical twins.

The source material was CD4+ T cells sorted from blood. Receptors were obtained from a woman between 18 and 29 years old in good health.

This clonotype was picked up a small number of times. The chain joins TRBV5-1 to TRBJ2-2; no reliable D call. The V gene's germline CDR1 is SGHRS and CDR2 YFSETQ. Between the trimmed V and J ends, which lost 4 bases and 4 bases, there was a span of 14 bases. The CDR3 extends over 15 amino acids. The CDR3 DNA reads as TGCGCCAGCAGCCTACAGACCCGAACCACCGGGGAGCTGTTTTTT. It codes for CASSLQTRTTGELFF.

This chain joins TRBV12-3 or TRBV12-4 and TRBJ2-7, with D hard to call. The CDR3 loop spans 13 amino acids. V dropped 4 bases and J dropped 2 bases, with 9 bases sitting between them. The CDR3 sequence is CASSSWQTYEQYF. In nucleotides, the CDR3 is TGTGCCAGCAGTTCTTGGCAAACCTACGAGCAGTACTTC.

The chain links TRBV5-1 to TRBJ2-7; D unclear. V gave up 4 bases and J gave up 2 bases, with 13 bases separating them. Germline values: CDR1 SGHRS, CDR2 YFSETQ. The CDR3 runs 14 residues. CDR3 sequence (DNA): TGCGCCAGCAGCACCCTGACGAAGACCTACGAGCAGTACTTC. Protein sequence: CASSTLTKTYEQYF.

The chain has TRBV6-5 and TRBJ2-7; D is ambiguous. CDR1 MNHEY and CDR2 SVGAGI come from the germline V gene. The CDR3 consists of 19 residues. The V end lost 2 bases, the J end lost 0 bases, and 23 bases lay between the germline ends. The CDR3 protein is CASSYTVRQARTSSYEQYV. Here the CDR3 DNA reads TGTGCCAGCAGTTACACCGTCCGGCAGGCGAGGACCAGCTCCTACGAGCAGTACGTC.

This clonotype was observed a handful of times. The rearrangement uses TRBV20-1 and TRBJ2-2, with 7 bases identical to TRBD1. Germline V gives CDR1 DFQATT, CDR2 SNEGSKA (reference sequence). Germline trimming cut 3 bases from V and 7 bases from J; bases unmatched to any gene: 11. This CDR3 is built from 15 residues. CDR3 region: CSASAPGQKNGELFF. For the CDR3, the DNA is TGCAGTGCTAGTGCCCCGGGACAGAAGAACGGGGAGCTGTTTTTT.

The V call is TRBV24-1, the J call TRBJ2-5, with D perhaps matching TRBD2 (5 bases). Germline CDR1 reads KGHDR; CDR2 reads SFDVKD. The CDR3 totals 17 residues. Deletions cut 0 bases from V and 3 bases from J, with 16 bases between. CDR3 DNA: TGTGCCACCAGTGATTTGGGAAGGACTGAAACAAAAGAGACCCAGTACTTC. This sequence encodes CATSDLGRTETKETQYF.

This clonotype was counted many times. The chain couples TRBV11-2 to TRBJ2-1; 11 nucleotides agree with TRBD2. Germline-derived CDR1 and CDR2 are SGHAT and FQNNGV. V trimming: 8 bases; J trimming: 6 bases; junction bases outside the gene matches: 9. This CDR3 has 15 amino acids. The CDR3 DNA reads as TGTGCCAGCTCACCCCTAGCGGGAGGCTTCAATGAGCAGTTCTTC. Encoded protein: CASSPLAGGFNEQFF.

This chain links TRBV28 with TRBJ2-7, with D maybe TRBD2 (5 bases). The germline V gene encodes CDR1 MDHEN and CDR2 SYDVKM. This CDR3 region has 14 residues. The V end was cut by 9 bases, the J end by 7 bases, with 22 bases between. The CDR3 protein is CASTRGRSIREQYF. The CDR3 nucleotides read TGTGCCAGTACGCGCGGGCGTTCAATCAGAGAGCAGTACTTC.

The rearrangement links TRBV5-1 to TRBJ2-3; D is possibly TRBD2 (6 bases). Germline V gives CDR1 SGHRS, CDR2 YFSETQ. The CDR3 runs 15 residues. V lost 4 bases to trimming and J lost 4 bases, with 16 bases between them. CDR3 amino acids: CASSGMEGLADTQYF. CDR3 nucleotide sequence: TGCGCCAGCAGCGGTATGGAGGGGTTGGCAGATACGCAGTATTTT. The full variable domain, in which reference TRBV5-1 and TRBJ2-3 provide the parts outside the CDR3, is KAGVTQTPRYLIKTRGQQVTLSCSPISGHRSVSWYQQTPGQGLQFLFEYFSETQRNKGNFPGRFSGRQFSNSRSEMNVSTLELGDSALYLCASSGMEGLADTQYFGPGTRLTVL.

This clonotype came up a few times. This chain connects TRBV7-9 to TRBJ1-2, with D hard to call. CDR1 SEHNR and CDR2 FQNEAQ come from the germline V gene (reference sequence). CDR3 size: 11 residues. The V and J ends lost 1 base and 7 bases respectively, with 4 bases between them. This CDR3 reads CASSLGFGYTF. CDR3 bases: TGTGCCAGCAGCTTAGGGTTTGGCTACACCTTC.

This clonotype was counted between two and nine times. This chain joins TRBV12-3 or TRBV12-4 and TRBJ1-1; the match to TRBD1 covers 9 bases. The CDR3 has 14 residues. The ends lost 6 bases at V and 5 bases at J; junction bases unmatched: 7. CDR3 region: CASSLQGAPTEAFF. As DNA, the CDR3 is TGTGCCAGCAGCCTACAGGGGGCGCCGACTGAAGCTTTCTTT.

The chain employs TRBV12-3 or TRBV12-4 and TRBJ2-7; the D is unclear. The CDR3 has 10 amino acids. Trimming took 7 bases from V and 6 from J, leaving 7 bases between them. In DNA, the CDR3 is TGTGCCAGCAAACTTAGCGAGCAGTACTTC. Translation gives CASKLSEQYF.

This clonotype was counted many times. The V call is TRBV20-1, the J call TRBJ2-1; TRBD2 aligns across 11 bases. J gave up 4 bases and V 6 bases, and 5 bases lay outside the gene matches. The CDR3 covers 14 residues. CDR1 and CDR2 (germline): DFQATT, SNEGSKA (reference sequence). CDR3 protein: CSARLAGSYNEQFF. CDR3 DNA: TGCAGTGCCAGACTAGCGGGGTCTTACAATGAGCAGTTCTTC.

The chain joins TRBV7-9 to TRBJ2-1; 9 positions match TRBD2. This CDR3 has 16 amino acids. Trimming cost V 3 bases and J 4 bases; bases outside gene matches: 7. Germline V gene sequence: CDR1 SEHNR, CDR2 FQNEAQ (reference sequence). CDR3 sequence reads: CASSFSLAGYYNEQFF. The CDR3 nucleotides are TGTGCCAGCAGCTTTTCGCTAGCGGGATATTACAATGAGCAGTTCTTC. The whole variable domain, remainder taken from reference TRBV7-9 and TRBJ2-1, is DTGVSQNPRHKITKRGQNVTFRCDPISEHNRLYWYRQTLGQGPEFLTYFQNEAQLEKSRLLSDRFSAERPKGSFSTLEIQRTEQGDSAMYLCASSFSLAGYYNEQFFGPGTRLTVL.

This chain uses TRBV19 with TRBJ2-4; D could derive from TRBD1 or TRBD2 (5 bases each). This CDR3 is built from 14 residues. Germline loops: CDR1 LNHDA, CDR2 SQIVND (reference sequence). V lost 1 base and J lost 7, with 11 bases in between. The CDR3 sequence: CASSIVDEGNIQYF. The CDR3 coding sequence is TGTGCCAGTAGTATAGTTGACGAGGGGAACATTCAGTACTTC.

This clonotype was seen repeatedly, ten times or more. The chain recombines TRBV12-3 or TRBV12-4 with TRBJ2-2; 10 bases agree with TRBD2. V lost 6 bases to trimming and J lost 5 bases; unmatched junction nucleotides: 6. The length of the CDR3 is 15 residues. CDR3 DNA: TGTGCCAGCAGAAGACTAGCGGGTGTTACCGGGGAGCTGTTTTTT. Its protein is CASRRLAGVTGELFF.

This clonotype occurred a few times. V and J are TRBV2 and TRBJ1-2; D is perhaps TRBD1 (6 bases). Germline V gene data show CDR1 as SNHLY and CDR2 as FYNNEI. The V and J ends lost 2 bases and 2 bases respectively, with 9 bases between them. The CDR3 has 14 amino acids. The CDR3 here is CASSERGGNYGYTF. The CDR3 bases are TGTGCCAGCAGTGAAAGGGGGGGGAACTATGGCTACACCTTC.

The chain couples TRBV24-1 to TRBJ1-2; 7 nucleotides line up with TRBD1. Germline trimming cut 3 bases from V and 5 bases from J; bases unmatched to any gene: 8. The germline CDR1 and CDR2 sequences are KGHDR and SFDVKD. CDR3 length: 15 amino acids. The CDR3 spells CATSDDRVSGYGYTF. The CDR3 DNA follows: TGTGCCACCAGTGATGACAGGGTTTCAGGTTATGGCTACACCTTC.

This clonotype occurred many times. This chain uses TRBV12-3 or TRBV12-4 with TRBJ2-2; D gene unclear. Trimming cost V 6 bases and J 4 bases, with 9 bases left between them. This CDR3 spans 13 amino acids. CDR3 nucleotide sequence: TGTGCCAGCAGCCAGTTGGGCACCGGGGAGCTGTTTTTT. Translation: CASSQLGTGELFF.

A few counts support this clonotype. The chain is built from TRBV7-9 and TRBJ2-1; D unclear. CDR1 SEHNR and CDR2 FQNEAQ come from the germline V gene (reference sequence). The length of the CDR3 is 15 residues. V lost 0 bases and J lost 8, with 14 bases in between. The CDR3 loop is CASSLALAKWDEQFF. The CDR3 nucleotides read TGTGCCAGCAGCTTAGCGCTTGCGAAGTGGGATGAGCAGTTCTTC.

The chain couples TRBV5-1 to TRBJ2-3; D unclear. This CDR3 comprises 14 residues. The germline gives CDR1 SGHRS, CDR2 YFSETQ. V was trimmed by 0 bases and J by 5 bases, leaving 10 bases between them. CDR3 nucleotide sequence: TGCGCCAGCAGCTTGGGCCCTGACGGAGATACGCAGTATTTT. The encoded protein is CASSLGPDGDTQYF.

This clonotype was seen more than once but under ten times. The genes are TRBV5-1 and TRBJ2-6, with 7 bases fitting TRBD1. Germline CDR1 SGHRS, CDR2 YFSETQ. This CDR3 contains 17 residues. Germline trimming cut 0 bases from V and 0 bases from J; bases unmatched to any gene: 3. The CDR3 protein is CASSLAGQSSGANVLTF. The DNA for the CDR3 is TGCGCCAGCAGCTTGGCGGGACAGAGCTCTGGGGCCAACGTCCTGACTTTC.

The V and J genes are TRBV5-1 and TRBJ2-1, with D possibly being TRBD1 (7 bases). The CDR3 has 15 residues. With 3 bases removed from V and 7 bases from J, the gap between germline ends came to 17 bases. CDR1 and CDR2 (germline): SGHRS, YFSETQ. CDR3 protein: CASSYSGGPRNEQFF. CDR3 DNA sequence: TGCGCCAGCAGCTATTCAGGGGGGCCACGTAATGAGCAGTTCTTC.

This clonotype came up many times. The chain carries TRBV14 and TRBJ2-7; weak D call: TRBD2 (5 bases). CDR3 length equals 12 residues. Germline CDR1 and CDR2: SGHDN and FVKESK. Trimming cost V 4 bases and J 4 bases, with 8 bases left between them. The CDR3 spells CASSPSGYEQYF. The CDR3, as DNA: TGTGCCAGCAGCCCCAGCGGTTACGAGCAGTACTTC. Full variable domain (outside the CDR3, taken from reference TRBV14 and TRBJ2-7): EAGVTQFPSHSVIEKGQTVTLRCDPISGHDNLYWYRRVMGKEIKFLLHFVKESKQDESGMPNNRFLAERTGGTYSTLKVQPAELEDSGVYFCASSPSGYEQYFGPGTRLTVT.

The CDR3 spells CASSFRVLYNEQFF. In DNA form, the CDR3 reads TGTGCCAGCAGCTTCAGGGTTCTCTACAATGAGCAGTTCTTC. This chain uses TRBV11-2 with TRBJ2-1, with D tentatively TRBD1 (5 bases). The CDR3 consists of 14 residues. The V and J ends lost 3 bases and 3 bases respectively, with 9 bases between them. CDR1 SGHAT and CDR2 FQNNGV come from the germline V gene.

This clonotype showed up just a few times. The rearrangement links TRBV15 to TRBJ2-7; TRBD1 matches at 7 bases. This CDR3 spans 13 amino acids. Germline lookup yields CDR1 LNHNV and CDR2 YYDKDF (reference sequence). V lost 6 bases, J lost 3 bases, and 5 bases stayed unmatched. This CDR3 is CATSMTGYYEQYF. CDR3 nucleotide sequence: TGTGCCACCAGTATGACAGGGTACTACGAGCAGTACTTC.

The chain uses TRBV20-1 and TRBJ2-7; 10 bases map to TRBD2. The V and J ends lost 3 bases and 1 base, in that order; junction bases with no gene match: 3. The CDR3 is 14 residues long. CDR1 is DFQATT and CDR2 is SNEGSKA in the germline V gene (reference sequence). DNA of the CDR3: TGCAGTGCTAGCCTGACTAGCGGGTCCTACGAGCAGTACTTC. This codes for CSASLTSGSYEQYF.

The chain recombines TRBV15 with TRBJ2-4; TRBD1 aligns across 7 bases. The V gene's germline CDR1 is LNHNV and CDR2 YYDKDF (reference sequence). This CDR3 has 15 amino acids. V was pared by 0 bases and J by 5 bases, with 4 bases of the junction left unmatched. CDR3 coding DNA: TGTGCCACCAGCAGAGACACGGGACAGCAAAACATTCAGTACTTC. As protein: CATSRDTGQQNIQYF.

The chain has TRBV28 and TRBJ1-4; 7 bases are shared with TRBD1. J gave up 1 base and V 4 bases, and 9 bases lay outside the gene matches. The CDR3 has 17 amino acids. Germline assignment: CDR1 MDHEN and CDR2 SYDVKM. This chain's CDR3 is CASSSRRQGLTNEKLFF. The CDR3 coding sequence is TGTGCCAGCAGTTCCAGAAGACAGGGATTAACTAATGAAAAACTGTTTTTT.

This chain's CDR3 is CSARDLLVNTEAFF. CDR3 nucleotides: TGCAGTGCTAGAGATCTTCTTGTGAACACTGAAGCTTTCTTT. This rearrangement joins TRBV20-1 to TRBJ1-1, with unresolved D. Germline V gene lookup returns CDR1 DFQATT and CDR2 SNEGSKA (reference sequence). Trimming took 0 bases from V and 0 from J, leaving 8 bases between them. The CDR3 has 14 residues.